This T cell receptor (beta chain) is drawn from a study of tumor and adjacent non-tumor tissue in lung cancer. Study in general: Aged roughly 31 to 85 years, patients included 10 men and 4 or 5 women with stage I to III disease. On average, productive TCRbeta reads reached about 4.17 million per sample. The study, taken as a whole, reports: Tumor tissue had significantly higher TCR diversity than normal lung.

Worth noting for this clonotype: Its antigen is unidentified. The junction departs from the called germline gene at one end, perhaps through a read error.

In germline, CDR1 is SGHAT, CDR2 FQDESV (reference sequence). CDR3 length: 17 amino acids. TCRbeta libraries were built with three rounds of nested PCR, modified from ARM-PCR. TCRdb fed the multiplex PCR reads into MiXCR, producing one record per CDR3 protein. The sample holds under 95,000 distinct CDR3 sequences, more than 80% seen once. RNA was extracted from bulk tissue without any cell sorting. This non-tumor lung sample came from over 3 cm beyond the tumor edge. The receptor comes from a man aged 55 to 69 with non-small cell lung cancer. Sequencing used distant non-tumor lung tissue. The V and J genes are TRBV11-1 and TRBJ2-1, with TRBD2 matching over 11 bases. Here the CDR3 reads CDSSLSRLAGGNDVQFF. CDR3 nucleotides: TGTGACAGCAGCTTATCTCGGCTAGCGGGAGGCAACGATGTGCAGTTCTTC.